This passage covers 2 T cell receptor beta chains from one sample sequenced in a study of blood T cell repertoires in COVID-19. TCRdb's copy holds only in-frame clones and misses some; the assay was immunoSEQ multiplex PCR. The data show 200,000 to 250,000 clones, around 91% seen once. Sample: peripheral blood. These receptors were obtained from a woman aged 40 to 50 with acute or convalescent COVID-19.

This clone was counted once. This chain joins TRBV5-1 and TRBJ2-7; D is unclear. The V end lost 0 bases, the J end lost 3 bases, and 7 bases lay between the germline ends. Germline CDR1 and CDR2: SGHRS and YFSETQ. The CDR3 runs 13 residues. The CDR3, as DNA: TGCGCCAGCAGCTTGGCGCTCGGCTACGAGCAGTACGTC. It yields the protein CASSLALGYEQYV.

The gene calls are TRBV11-2 and TRBJ1-1; D ambiguous. V was shortened by 5 bases and J by 1 base, with 11 bases between the two germline ends. Germline-derived CDR1 and CDR2 are SGHAT and FQNNGV. The CDR3 spans 14 residues. The CDR3 coding sequence is TGTGCCAGCAGCCCGACAAACAGGAACACTGAAGCTTTCTTT. Translated: CASSPTNRNTEAFF.